This T cell receptor beta chain was captured by sequencing in a study of graft-versus-host responses after intestinal transplantation (dated by TCRdb to 2020 to 2022). Notes on the research overall: The transplants that recipients got were multivisceral, liver-intestinal, or isolated intestinal. Anti-thymocyte globulin induction was given to all recipients, followed by maintenance tacrolimus and steroids for two to four years. After intestinal transplantation, graft-versus-host and host-versus-graft alloreactive T cell clones were followed in the graft, circulation and bone marrow using bulk TCR-beta CDR3 sequencing. To identify alloreactive clones, pre-transplant mixed lymphocyte reaction products were sequenced and then compared with unstimulated pre-transplant donor and recipient T cells. The cohort enrolled about two dozen intestinal transplant recipients including one retransplant, and a few patients lacking pretransplant specimens were excluded. A peak of at least 4% donor T cells among recipient peripheral blood mononuclear cells was the definition used for donor T cell macrochimerism. Rather than being sequenced by the commercial service, samples from a few later patients were sequenced in-house on an Illumina MiSeq and processed with MiXCR.

The paper as a whole reports these results and caveats: High GvH to HvG T cell clonal ratios were observed in the allografts of patients with donor T cell macrochimerism. GvH clones turned up in recipient bone marrow, with some appearing earlier in ileal mucosa or blood, a pattern consistent with an intestinal mucosal origin. Conclusions were limited by the relatively low number and heterogeneity of intestinal transplant patients. Early after transplant, declines in HvG clones were associated with peak levels of circulating GvH clones.

Blood samples were collected up to 4 times in the first month after transplant and then at least monthly when available. Library construction relied on the immunoSEQ multiplex PCR assay. For most patients, high-throughput TCR-beta CDR3 sequencing of genomic DNA was performed by Adaptive Biotechnologies. The study's processing was this. TCR sequencing data were retrieved from Adaptive's ImmunoSEQ software for about 17 patients, whereas three other patients were processed with MiXCR and VDJtools. Because the origin of CDR3 nucleotide sequences shared between donor and recipient could not be assigned, those sequences were removed. To be classed as alloreactive, a clone needed at least 2-fold expansion over unstimulated cells and a minimum CFSE-low frequency of 0.002% (template counts) or 0.001% (read counts). Mappable clones were those detected in sequenced pre-transplant spleen, lymph node, or MLR CFSE-low populations of the donor or recipient. The cumulative frequency of alloreactive clones was calculated as a percentage of all sequences, weighted by copy number. Held by TCRdb, this immuneACCESS table contains in-frame sequences only and omits some clones. Under half of the omission traces to an unresolved V gene where checked; the cause of the rest is unknown. That table is the source of V, J and clone size, and D and trimming were worked out from the DNA. The sample profile shows roughly 56,000 clones; about 90% of them were found once. The ten largest account for around 2.5% of the sample.

With respect to this clone: The target of this receptor is not known. No quality values exist for individual bases; no much larger clone is one base distant.

The germline V gene gives CDR1 as SGHRS and CDR2 as YFSETQ. Including cysteine and phenylalanine, the CDR3 has 14 amino acids. Just CDR3 DNA is preserved here, 42 bases in frame from base 1. For this chain, trimming is 4 bases at the V end and 1 base at the J end, and the number of junction bases without a gene match is 2. This sequence originates from a human patient who received an intestinal transplant, so some T cells may come from the graft donor. The sequencing here drew on PBMCs, taken about 120 days after intestinal transplantation. The rearranged segments are TRBV5-1 and TRBJ1-1; TRBD1 agrees with 9 junctional bases. The CDR3 loop reads CASSPTGGNTEAFF. The DNA sequence reads TGCGCCAGCAGCCCGACAGGGGGGAACACTGAAGCTTTCTTT.